This paragraph reports one T cell receptor beta chain. TCRdb analysed the RACE reads with MiXCR anew, one entry per CDR3 protein. The sample carries around 100,000 distinct CDR3 sequences, around 10% recorded once. V lost 4 bases and J 2 bases, leaving 9 bases between the germline ends. Germline V CDR1 and CDR2: MNHEY, SVGAGI. CDR3 length equals 14 residues. Time point described: patch test 2, 6 weeks after DPC sensitization. Described treatment: therapeutic diphenylcyclopropenone sensitization with weekly scalp DPC. The sample comes from a study of human T cells and chemical hapten exposure. The receptor was derived from a woman between 40 and 55 years old with alopecia areata. Some clones in this sample may be carry-over from other donors' samples. The chain recombines TRBV6-5 with TRBJ2-1; D is possibly TRBD2 (6 bases). This material consisted of whole blood, taken in connection with sensitization to the hapten diphenylcyclopropenone (DPC). In nucleotides, the CDR3 is TGTGCCAGCAGTTCGGAGGGCGCCTACAATGAGCAGTTCTTC. Its translation is CASSSEGAYNEQFF.